Here is one T cell receptor (beta chain) with its context. Sequencing used immunoSEQ multiplex PCR; TCRdb keeps in-frame clones, though not all of them. This sample has 26,000 or so clones, with approximately 91% found just once. Treatment reported: randomized to nivolumab then ipilimumab (arm A) or the reverse (arm B). No patient had prior DNA-damaging chemotherapy. Sorted cells were live CD3+CD8+, lacking CD19 and CD56, from PBMCs. The data belong to a study of sequential checkpoint blockade in melanoma. For the study at large: Patients were randomized 1:1 to nivolumab-then-ipilimumab or ipilimumab-then-nivolumab first-line. Both treatment sequences were followed by maintenance nivolumab.

V was shortened by 2 bases and J by 5 bases, with 19 bases between the two germline ends. Germline V gene data show CDR1 as LNHDA and CDR2 as SQIVND (reference sequence). The CDR3 extends over 17 amino acids. Source: CD8+ T cells sorted from blood (inferred from file names), taken from a patient given nivolumab and ipilimumab in sequence. This TCR derives from a human donor with melanoma. The chain links TRBV19 to TRBJ2-1, with D possibly being TRBD2 (6 bases). Here the CDR3 DNA reads TGTGCCAGTAGTATAAACTACGGACTACTTTATAACAATGAGCAGTTCTTC. Protein: CASSINYGLLYNNEQFF.